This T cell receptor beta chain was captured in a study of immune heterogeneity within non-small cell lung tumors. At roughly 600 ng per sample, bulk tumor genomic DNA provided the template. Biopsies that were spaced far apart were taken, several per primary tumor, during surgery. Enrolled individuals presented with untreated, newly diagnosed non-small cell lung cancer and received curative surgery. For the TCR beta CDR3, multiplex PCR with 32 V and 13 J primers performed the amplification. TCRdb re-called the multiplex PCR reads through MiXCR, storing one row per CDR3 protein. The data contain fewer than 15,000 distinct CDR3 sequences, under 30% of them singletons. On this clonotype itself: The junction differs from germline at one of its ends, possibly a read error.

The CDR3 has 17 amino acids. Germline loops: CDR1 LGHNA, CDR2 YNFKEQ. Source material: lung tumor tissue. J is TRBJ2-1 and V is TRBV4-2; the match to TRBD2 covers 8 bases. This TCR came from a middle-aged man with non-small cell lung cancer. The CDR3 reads CANSQGREREPQYEQFF. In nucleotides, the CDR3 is TGTGCCAACAGCCAAGGGAGAGAGCGGGAGCCACAATATGAGCAGTTCTTC.